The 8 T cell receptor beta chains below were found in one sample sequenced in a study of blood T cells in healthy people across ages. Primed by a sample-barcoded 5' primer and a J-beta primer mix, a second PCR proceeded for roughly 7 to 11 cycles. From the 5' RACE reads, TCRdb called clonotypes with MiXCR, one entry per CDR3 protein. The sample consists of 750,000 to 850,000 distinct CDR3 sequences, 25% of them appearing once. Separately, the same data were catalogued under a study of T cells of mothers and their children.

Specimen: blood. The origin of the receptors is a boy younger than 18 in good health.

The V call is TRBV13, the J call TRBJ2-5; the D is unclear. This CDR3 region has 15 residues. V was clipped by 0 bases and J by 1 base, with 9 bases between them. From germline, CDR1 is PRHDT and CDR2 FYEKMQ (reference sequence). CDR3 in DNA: TGTGCCAGCAGCTTAGGCATAGGTTTCCAAGAGACCCAGTACTTC. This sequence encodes CASSLGIGFQETQYF.

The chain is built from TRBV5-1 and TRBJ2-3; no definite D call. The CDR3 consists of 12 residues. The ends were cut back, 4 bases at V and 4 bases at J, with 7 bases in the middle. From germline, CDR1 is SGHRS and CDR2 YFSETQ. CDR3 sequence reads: CASSQRADTQYF. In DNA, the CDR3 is TGCGCCAGCAGCCAAAGGGCAGATACGCAGTATTTT.

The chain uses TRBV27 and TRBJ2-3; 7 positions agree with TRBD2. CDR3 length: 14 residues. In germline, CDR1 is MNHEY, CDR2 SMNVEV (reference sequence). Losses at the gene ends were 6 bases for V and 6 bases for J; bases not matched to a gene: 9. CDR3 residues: CASSRLAPGDTQYF. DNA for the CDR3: TGTGCCAGCAGCCGACTAGCCCCAGGGGATACGCAGTATTTT.

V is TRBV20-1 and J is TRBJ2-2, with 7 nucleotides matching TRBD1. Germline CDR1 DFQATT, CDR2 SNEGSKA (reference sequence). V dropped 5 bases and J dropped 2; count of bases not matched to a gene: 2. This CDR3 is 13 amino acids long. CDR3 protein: CSARDSNTGELFF. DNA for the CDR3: TGCAGTGCTCGGGACAGTAACACCGGGGAGCTGTTTTTT.

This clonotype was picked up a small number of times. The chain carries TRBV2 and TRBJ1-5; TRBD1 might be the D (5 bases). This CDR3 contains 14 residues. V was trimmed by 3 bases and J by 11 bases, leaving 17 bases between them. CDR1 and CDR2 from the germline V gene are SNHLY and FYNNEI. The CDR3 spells CASSDGGGNPSQHF. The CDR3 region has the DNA TGTGCCAGCAGTGATGGGGGGGGGAACCCATCCCAGCATTTT.

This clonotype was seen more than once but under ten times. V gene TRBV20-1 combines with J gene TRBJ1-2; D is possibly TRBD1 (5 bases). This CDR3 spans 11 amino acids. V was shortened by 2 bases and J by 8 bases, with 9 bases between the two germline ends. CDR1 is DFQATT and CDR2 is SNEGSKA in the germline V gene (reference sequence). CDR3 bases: TGCAGTGCTAGAACGGGACTCGGCTACACCTTC. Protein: CSARTGLGYTF.

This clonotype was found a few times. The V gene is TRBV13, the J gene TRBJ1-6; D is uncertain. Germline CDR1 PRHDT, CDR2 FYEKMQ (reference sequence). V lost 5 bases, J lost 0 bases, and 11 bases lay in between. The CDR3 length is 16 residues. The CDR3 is CASSGKTSSYNSPLHF. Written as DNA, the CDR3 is TGTGCCAGCAGCGGAAAGACAAGCTCCTATAATTCACCCCTCCACTTT.

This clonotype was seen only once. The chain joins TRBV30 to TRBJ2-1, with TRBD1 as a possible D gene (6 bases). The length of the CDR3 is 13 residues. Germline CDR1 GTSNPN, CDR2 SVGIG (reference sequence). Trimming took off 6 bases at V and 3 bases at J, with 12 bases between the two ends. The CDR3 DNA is TGTGCCTGCAGACAGACAGGCTACAATGAGCAGTTCTTC. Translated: CACRQTGYNEQFF.